This T cell receptor beta chain came from a study of cytomegalovirus exposure and HLA in healthy donors. The wider study: The same platform was used for the 130 or so validation repertoires as for the roughly 670 first-cohort repertoires, as reported in a later analysis.

This table comes from immunoSEQ multiplex PCR, and its TCRdb copy is limited to in-frame clones, with some not included. The table shows some 250,000 clones, with nearly 90% occurring only once. It was the approximately 120-subject validation cohort, separate from the approximately 670-subject first cohort, to which the donors belonged. Notes on the study in general: In vitro checks showed that three CMV-associated chains really do target CMV antigens. Across donors, most TCRs were seen rarely, yet some public ones were widespread.

Germline CDR1 is MNHNS and CDR2 is SASEGT. Trimming took off 6 bases at V and 10 bases at J, with 19 bases between the two ends. CDR3 length: 15 amino acids. Only one count was recorded for this clone. Its antigen is unknown. The specimen sequenced was PBMCs. This receptor was identified in a woman aged 18-35 years in good health and CMV-seronegative. This chain connects TRBV6-1 to TRBJ1-6, with D possibly TRBD1 on 5 matching bases. This CDR3 is CASSTEGKGKSPLHF. The CDR3, as DNA: TGTGCCAGCAGCACGGAGGGGAAGGGGAAATCACCCCTCCACTTT.